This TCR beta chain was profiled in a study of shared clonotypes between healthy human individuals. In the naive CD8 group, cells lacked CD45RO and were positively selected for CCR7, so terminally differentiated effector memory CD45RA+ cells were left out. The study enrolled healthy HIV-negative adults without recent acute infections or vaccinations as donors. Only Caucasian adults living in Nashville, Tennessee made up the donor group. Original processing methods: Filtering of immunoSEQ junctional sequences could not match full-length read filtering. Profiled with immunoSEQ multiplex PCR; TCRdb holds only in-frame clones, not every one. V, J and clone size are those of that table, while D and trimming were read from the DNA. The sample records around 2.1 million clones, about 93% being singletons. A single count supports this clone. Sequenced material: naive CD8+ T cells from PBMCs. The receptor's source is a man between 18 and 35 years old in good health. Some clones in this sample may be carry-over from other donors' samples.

The CDR3 DNA reads TGTGCCAGCAGTTTTTCTGGACAGCGCTACGAGCAGTACTTC. It translates to CASSFSGQRYEQYF. This chain connects TRBV27 to TRBJ2-7, with a weak D call TRBD1 (6 bases). CDR1 MNHEY and CDR2 SMNVEV come from the germline V gene (reference sequence). Trimming pared 3 bases from V and 3 bases from J, leaving 12 bases between. There are 14 residues in the CDR3.